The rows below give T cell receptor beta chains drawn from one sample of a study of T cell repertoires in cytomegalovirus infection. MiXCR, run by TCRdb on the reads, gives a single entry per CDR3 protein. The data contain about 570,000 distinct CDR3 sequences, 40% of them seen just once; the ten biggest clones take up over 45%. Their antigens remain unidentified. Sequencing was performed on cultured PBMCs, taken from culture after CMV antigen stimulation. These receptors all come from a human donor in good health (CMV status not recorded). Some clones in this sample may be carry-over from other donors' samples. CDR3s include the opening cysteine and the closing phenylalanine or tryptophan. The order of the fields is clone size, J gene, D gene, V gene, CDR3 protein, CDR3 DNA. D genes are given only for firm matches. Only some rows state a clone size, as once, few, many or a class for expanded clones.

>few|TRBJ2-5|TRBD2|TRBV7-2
CASTPPGTSGQETQYF
TGTGCCAGCACTCCACCCGGGACTAGCGGCCAAGAGACCCAGTACTTC
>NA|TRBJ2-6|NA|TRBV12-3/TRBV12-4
CASNKGSGANVLTF
TGTGCCAGCAACAAGGGCTCTGGGGCCAACGTCCTGACTTTC
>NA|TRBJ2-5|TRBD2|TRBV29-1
CSVETSGSETQYF
TGCAGCGTTGAGACTAGCGGGAGTGAGACCCAGTACTTC
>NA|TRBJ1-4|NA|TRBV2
CASSARAHNEKLFF
TGTGCCAGCAGTGCGAGGGCCCACAATGAAAAACTGTTTTTT
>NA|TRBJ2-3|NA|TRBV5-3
CATSHPTDTQYF
TGTGCAACCTCGCACCCCACAGATACGCAGTATTTT
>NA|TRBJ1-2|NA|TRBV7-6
CASRGTQGNYGYTF
TGTGCCAGCAGAGGTACACAGGGAAACTATGGCTACACCTTC
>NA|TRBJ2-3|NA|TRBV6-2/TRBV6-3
CASSSGTPYPDTQYF
TGTGCCAGCAGTTCCGGGACTCCCTACCCAGATACGCAGTATTTT
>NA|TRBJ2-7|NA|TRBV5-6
CASSLEQWPPSYEQYF
TGTGCCAGCAGCTTGGAACAGTGGCCACCTTCCTACGAGCAGTACTTC
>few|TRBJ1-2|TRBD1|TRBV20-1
CSALPGTEVDGYTF
TGCAGTGCTCTTCCCGGGACAGAAGTGGATGGCTACACCTTC
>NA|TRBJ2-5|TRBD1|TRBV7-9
CASIISPKTGGVETQYF
TGTGCCAGCATAATTTCCCCCAAGACAGGGGGGGTGGAGACCCAGTACTTC
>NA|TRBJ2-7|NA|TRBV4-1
CASSQGPAGSEQYF
TGCGCCAGCAGCCAGGGCCCGGCGGGGTCCGAGCAGTACTTC
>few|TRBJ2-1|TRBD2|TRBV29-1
CSVGGRPPYNEQFF
TGCAGCGTGGGCGGGAGGCCTCCCTACAATGAGCAGTTCTTC
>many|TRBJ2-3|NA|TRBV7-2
CASSLNGGPQYF
TGTGCCAGCAGCTTAAATGGGGGCCCGCAGTATTTT
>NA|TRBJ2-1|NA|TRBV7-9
CASSLRGTVGNEQFF
TGTGCCAGCAGCCTTAGGGGGACCGTAGGCAATGAGCAGTTCTTC
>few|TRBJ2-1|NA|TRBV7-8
CASSLVCCVKSLDNEQFF
TGTGCCAGCAGCTTAGTTTGTTGCGTCAAGTCTTTAGACAATGAGCAGTTCTTC
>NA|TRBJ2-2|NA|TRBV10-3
CAISDGVVTGELFF
TGTGCCATCAGTGACGGGGTGGTCACCGGGGAGCTGTTTTTT
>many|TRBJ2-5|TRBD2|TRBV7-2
CASSLYPGLGSAETQYF
TGTGCCAGCAGCTTATACCCGGGACTAGGGTCGGCGGAGACCCAGTACTTC
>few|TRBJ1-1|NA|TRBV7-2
CASRKGVNTEAFF
TGTGCCAGCAGGAAGGGGGTGAACACTGAAGCTTTCTTT
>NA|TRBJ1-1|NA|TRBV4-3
CASSQRDKNTEAFF
TGCGCCAGCAGCCAGAGGGACAAGAACACTGAAGCTTTCTTT
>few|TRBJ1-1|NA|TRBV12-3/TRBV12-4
CASSLMGADTEAFF
TGTGCCAGCAGTTTAATGGGAGCGGACACTGAAGCTTTCTTT
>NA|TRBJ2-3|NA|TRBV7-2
CASSLLEGSATQYF
TGTGCCAGCAGCTTATTGGAAGGGTCAGCTACGCAGTATTTT
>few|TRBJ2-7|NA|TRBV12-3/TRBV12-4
CASSGGPYEQYF
TGTGCCAGCAGTGGGGGTCCCTACGAGCAGTACTTC
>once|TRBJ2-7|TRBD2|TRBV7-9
CATTRLAVDEQYF
TGTGCCACCACAAGACTAGCAGTCGACGAGCAGTACTTC
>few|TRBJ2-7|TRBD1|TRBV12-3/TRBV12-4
CASSHTGTGTPYEQYF
TGTGCCAGCAGCCATACCGGGACAGGGACCCCCTACGAGCAGTACTTC
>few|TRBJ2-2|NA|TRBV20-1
CSAKSAERHTGELFF
TGCAGTGCTAAATCGGCGGAGCGGCACACCGGGGAGCTGTTTTTT
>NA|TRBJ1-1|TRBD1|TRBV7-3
CASSPGQGSDTEAFF
TGTGCCAGCAGTCCGGGACAGGGGTCAGACACTGAAGCTTTCTTT
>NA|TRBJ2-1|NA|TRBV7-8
CASSGARGSYNEQFF
TGTGCCAGCAGCGGAGCGAGGGGCTCCTACAATGAGCAGTTCTTC
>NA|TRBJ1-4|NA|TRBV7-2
CASSFVGRATNEKLFF
TGTGCCAGCAGCTTTGTGGGCAGGGCCACTAATGAAAAACTGTTTTTT
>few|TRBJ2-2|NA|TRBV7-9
CASTLLGGELFF
TGTGCCAGCACCCTATTGGGCGGGGAGCTGTTTTTT
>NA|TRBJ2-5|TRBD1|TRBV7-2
CASSSPAGQGIGETQYF
TGTGCCAGCAGCTCACCCGCCGGACAGGGGATCGGAGAGACCCAGTACTTC
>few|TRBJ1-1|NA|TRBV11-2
CASSSGTLMNTEAFF
TGTGCCAGCAGCTCAGGGACCCTCATGAACACTGAAGCTTTCTTT
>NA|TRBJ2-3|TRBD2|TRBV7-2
CASSSITSGGQDTQYF
TGTGCCAGCAGCTCCATTACTAGCGGGGGCCAAGATACGCAGTATTTT
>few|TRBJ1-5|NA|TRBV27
CASSLTQYSNQPQHF
TGTGCCAGCAGTTTAACCCAATATAGCAATCAGCCCCAGCATTTT
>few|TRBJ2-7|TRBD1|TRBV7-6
CASSLALRGQDEQYF
TGTGCCAGCAGCTTAGCCCTTAGGGGGCAAGACGAGCAGTACTTC
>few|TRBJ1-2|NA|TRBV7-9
CASSPDEGGYTF
TGTGCCAGCAGCCCGGACGAAGGGGGCTACACCTTC
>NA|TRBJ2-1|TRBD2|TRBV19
CASSMRGGTNEQFF
TGTGCCAGTAGTATGCGGGGGGGTACCAATGAGCAGTTCTTC
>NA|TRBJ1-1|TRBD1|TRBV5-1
CASSSTGGVWAFF
TGCGCCAGCAGCTCCACAGGGGGGGTTTGGGCTTTCTTT
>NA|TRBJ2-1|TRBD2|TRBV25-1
CASSDTSGNYAYNEQFF
TGTGCCAGCAGTGATACTAGCGGGAATTACGCGTACAATGAGCAGTTCTTC
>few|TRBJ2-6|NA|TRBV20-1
CSAGDRNSGANVLTF
TGCAGTGCTGGAGACAGAAACTCTGGGGCCAACGTCCTGACTTTC
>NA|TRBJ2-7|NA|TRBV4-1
CASSQESGGHRPYEQYF
TGCGCCAGCAGCCAAGAGAGCGGTGGGCACCGCCCCTACGAGCAGTACTTC
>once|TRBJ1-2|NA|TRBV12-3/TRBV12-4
CASSPGQLFQGYTF
TGTGCCAGCAGTCCCGGACAGCTCTTTCAGGGCTACACCTTC
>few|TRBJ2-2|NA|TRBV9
CASSVRDLNTGELFF
TGTGCCAGCAGCGTCCGGGACTTGAACACCGGGGAGCTGTTTTTT
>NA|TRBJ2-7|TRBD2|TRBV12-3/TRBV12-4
CASSSWTSGGPGEQYF
TGTGCCAGCAGTTCTTGGACTAGCGGGGGGCCTGGAGAGCAGTACTTC
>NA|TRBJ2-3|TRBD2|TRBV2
CATGGGVVPTDTQYF
TGTGCCACTGGGGGAGGGGTCGTCCCCACAGATACGCAGTATTTT
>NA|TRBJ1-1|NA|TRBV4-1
CASSSGRGNTEAFF
TGCGCCAGCAGCTCCGGGAGGGGGAACACTGAAGCTTTCTTT
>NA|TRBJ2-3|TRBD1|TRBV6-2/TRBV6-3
CASSYGDRTSSTDTQYF
TGTGCCAGCAGTTACGGGGACAGGACCAGTAGCACAGATACGCAGTATTTT